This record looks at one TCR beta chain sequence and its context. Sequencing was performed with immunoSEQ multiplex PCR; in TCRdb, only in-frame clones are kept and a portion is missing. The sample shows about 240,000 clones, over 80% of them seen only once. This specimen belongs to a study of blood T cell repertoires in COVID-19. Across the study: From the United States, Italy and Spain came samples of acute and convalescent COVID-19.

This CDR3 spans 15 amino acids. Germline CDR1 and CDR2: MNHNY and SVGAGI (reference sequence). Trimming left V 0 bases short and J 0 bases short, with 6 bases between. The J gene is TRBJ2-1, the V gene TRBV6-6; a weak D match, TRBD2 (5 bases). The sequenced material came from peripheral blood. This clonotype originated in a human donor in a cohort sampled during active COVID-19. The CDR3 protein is CASSYSRGSYNEQFF. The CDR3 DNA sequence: TGTGCCAGCAGTTACTCTCGGGGCTCCTACAATGAGCAGTTCTTC.